Listed here is a single TCR beta chain. This record comes from a study of blood T cell repertoires in COVID-19. Study-level background: Acute and convalescent COVID-19 samples came from the United States, Italy and Spain. From T cells, B-cell-depleted T cells, or PBMCs came the material, which was cDNA or gDNA.

The table came from immunoSEQ multiplex PCR; TCRdb's copy has only in-frame clones and leaves some out. The sample consists of around 280,000 clones, roughly 89% of them appearing once. The CDR3 contains 17 residues. V usage is TRBV21-1 and J usage is TRBJ2-5; the table gives TRBD2 as D, unverified against the DNA. TRBV21-1 is given as a pseudogene. The sequence came from a woman aged 40 to 50 who had recovered from COVID-19. Material: PBMCs or T cells enriched from blood (not recorded which). The CDR3 region is CASSNQTHTSGKETQYF. The CDR3 nucleotides read TGTGCCAGCAGCAACCAAACTCACACTAGCGGAAAAGAGACCCAGTACTTC.